The 31 T cell receptor beta chains given below trace back to one sample, sequenced in a study of T cell clonality in common variable immunodeficiency. General study points: Reportedly, TCR beta sequences from common variable immunodeficiency showed fewer deletions and N-nucleotide insertions.

Repertoires were generated with immunoSEQ multiplex PCR, while TCRdb's copy carries only in-frame clones and drops some. The data show roughly 14,000 clones, with none appearing a single time. Their cognate antigens are unknown. The source material was peripheral blood mononuclear cells. These receptors were obtained from a human donor with common variable immunodeficiency.

There are a few counts of this clone. The read ends 3 residues shy of where the CDR3 ends; the end is completed using the germline J gene. V and J are TRBV18 and TRBJ2-5; 10 nucleotides match TRBD2. V shed 3 bases, J shed 2 bases, and the junction held 3 bases outside the gene matches. The CDR3 consists of 15 residues. CDR1 and CDR2 from the germline V gene are KGHSH and LQKENI. The sequenced CDR3 bases are TGTGCCAGCTCACCCCCTAGCGGGGGACAAGAGACC. This translates into CASSPPSGGQET. The entire CDR3 is CASSPPSGGQETQYF.

With respect to this clone: The CDR3 end falls 3 residues outside the read, so it is completed with the germline J gene. V and J are TRBV18 and TRBJ1-4; D is undetermined. Trimming pared 2 bases from V and 7 bases from J, leaving 8 bases between. Germline V CDR1 and CDR2: KGHSH, LQKENI. The CDR3 consists of 13 residues. CDR3 DNA, as far as it was read: TGTGCCAGCTCACCAGGGCGGGCTGAAAAA. Translated, it gives CASSPGRAEK. From start to end, the CDR3 is CASSPGRAEKLFF.

The covered CDR3 bases are TGTGCCAGCTCACAAGCCCGGGACAGCCCAGGGTGGCCC. Its translation: CASSQARDSPGWP. The whole CDR3 sequence reads CASSQARDSPGWPQHF. V and J are TRBV18 and TRBJ1-5; 7 bases are shared with TRBD1. The read ends 3 residues early relative to the CDR3; the germline J gene fills the gap. The CDR3 has 16 residues. Germline CDR1 is KGHSH and CDR2 is LQKENI. V was pared by 4 bases and J by 9 bases, with 15 bases of the junction left unmatched. Based on the CDR3 plus reference TRBV18 and TRBJ1-5, the full variable domain is NAGVMQNPRHLVRRRGQEARLRCSPMKGHSHVYWYRQLPEEGLKFMVYLQKENIIDESGMPKERFSAEFPKEGPSILRIQQVVRGDSAAYFCASSQARDSPGWPQHFGDGTRLSIL.

Comment on this clone: Sequencing ends 3 residues short of the CDR3 end; the germline J gene provides the rest. This sequence joins TRBV18 and TRBJ2-3; no firm D call. The CDR3 runs to 16 residues. The germline V and J ends were trimmed by 3 bases and 0 bases, with 13 bases remaining between them. From germline, CDR1 is KGHSH and CDR2 LQKENI. CDR3 region: CASSPVGKTSTDTQYF. CDR3 DNA (partial): TGTGCCAGCTCACCGGTGGGCAAAACAAGCACAGATACG.

On this clone itself: Read sequence stops 3 residues before the CDR3 end, and the germline J gene provides the missing end. V gene TRBV18 combines with J gene TRBJ2-1; perhaps TRBD1 as D (6 bases). The CDR3 has 14 amino acids. From germline, CDR1 is KGHSH and CDR2 LQKENI. The V gene lost 4 bases and the J gene lost 5 bases, with 12 bases spanning the gap. The sequenced CDR3 bases are TGTGCCAGCTCACGTGGGGGCGGAGACAATGAG. It translates to CASSRGGGDNE. From start to end, the CDR3 is CASSRGGGDNEQFF.

This clone was detected a few times. The CDR3 end is not reached by the read, which stops 3 residues before it; the germline J gene fills it in. The rearrangement joins TRBV23-1 to TRBJ1-6; D unresolved. TRBV23-1 is filed as an ORF, its function uncertain. CDR3 length equals 16 residues. CDR3 protein: CASSQSGVQVGNTLHF. CDR3 DNA (partial): TGCGCCAGCAGTCAGAGTGGCGTGCAGGTCGGAAACACC.

This clone was picked up a small number of times. Read coverage stops 3 residues before the CDR3 terminus; the germline J gene supplies the remainder. The chain combines TRBV2 with TRBJ2-7, with D unresolved. The V gene lost 0 bases and the J gene lost 2 bases, with 20 bases spanning the gap. Germline values: CDR1 SNHLY, CDR2 FYNNEI. The CDR3 is made up of 18 amino acids. The sequenced CDR3 bases are TGTGCCAGCAGTGAAGCGTCTACAACCGGGTCCAGAACCTACGAG. Its translation is CASSEASTTGSRTYE. The full CDR3 protein is CASSEASTTGSRTYEQYF.

Details on this clone: The CDR3 extends 3 residues past the end of the read, so its final part is completed from the germline J gene. This sequence joins TRBV19 and TRBJ2-1; a possible D gene is TRBD1 (7 bases). V was shortened by 6 bases and J by 9 bases, with 18 bases between the two germline ends. The CDR3 is 14 residues long. In germline, CDR1 is LNHDA, CDR2 SQIVND (reference sequence). This CDR3 is CASRTGQARGEQFF. The CDR3 bases that were read are TGTGCCAGTAGAACCGGACAGGCGCGGGGTGAG.

Of note for this clone: The read terminates 3 residues before the CDR3 end, so the remaining end is supplied by the germline J gene. The J gene is TRBJ2-3, the V gene TRBV7-9; 9 bases are a match to TRBD2. Germline lookup yields CDR1 SEHNR and CDR2 FQNEAQ (reference sequence). J was trimmed by 2 bases and V by 4 bases; bases with no gene match: 1. The CDR3 runs 14 residues. CDR3 sequence reads: CASSSGLATDTQYF. The CDR3 bases that were read are TGTGCCAGCAGCTCGGGACTAGCCACAGATACG.

Comment on this clone: An end of the junction does not agree with germline; a read error may underlie this. The read gets to within 3 residues of the CDR3 end, and the germline J gene fills in the rest. The chain is built from TRBV7-9 and TRBJ2-3; TRBD1 might be the D (5 bases). Germline lookup yields CDR1 SEHNR and CDR2 FQNEAQ (reference sequence). CDR3 size: 12 residues. The CDR3 spells CASSLDTGTQYF. Incomplete CDR3 DNA: TGTGCCAGCAGCTTGGACACAGGTACG.

As for this clone: The sequenced fragment ends 3 residues before the CDR3 boundary, so the rest is inferred from the germline J gene. The rearrangement links TRBV19 to TRBJ2-1, with 7 positions matching TRBD1. CDR3 length: 16 residues. The ends lost 0 bases at V and 2 bases at J; junction bases unmatched: 4. The V gene's germline CDR1 is LNHDA and CDR2 SQIVND (reference sequence). CDR3: CASSIDGQGAYNEQFF. The sequenced CDR3 bases are TGTGCCAGTAGTATAGATGGGCAGGGGGCCTACAATGAG.

This clone was detected a few times. The read stops 3 residues short of the end of the CDR3; the missing end is completed from the germline J gene. The chain is built from TRBV7-3 and TRBJ2-1; 12 nucleotides align to TRBD2. Germline V gene lookup returns CDR1 SGHTA and CDR2 FQGTGA. The CDR3 covers 15 residues. V was clipped by 3 bases and J by 4 bases; unmatched bases: 1. The covered CDR3 bases are TGTGCCAGCAGCTTGACTAGCGGGGGATACAATGAG. The encoded protein is CASSLTSGGYNE. The whole CDR3 reads CASSLTSGGYNEQFF.

In this sample, this clone turned up many times. The CDR3 goes on 3 residues after the read ends, and that part is filled in from the germline J gene. V usage is TRBV5-6 and J usage is TRBJ1-6, with 9 bases that match TRBD1. V was pared by 4 bases and J by 8 bases, with 4 bases of the junction left unmatched. Germline V gives CDR1 SGHDT, CDR2 YYEEEE. CDR3 length: 14 amino acids. CDR3 residues: CASSGTGSDSPLHF. The part of the CDR3 DNA that was read is TGTGCCAGCAGCGGGACAGGGAGCGATTCACCC.

This clone has more than one count but fewer than ten. The missing CDR3 end, 3 residues past where the read stops, is filled in from the germline J gene. This chain joins TRBV30 and TRBJ2-1; weak D call: TRBD1 (6 bases). Deletions cut 4 bases from V and 4 bases from J, with 8 bases between. This CDR3 region has 12 residues. Per germline, CDR1 GTSNPN and CDR2 SVGIG (reference sequence). Partial CDR3 DNA: TGTGCCTGGACGAGGGGGTACAATGAG. As protein: CAWTRGYNE. The whole CDR3 region reads CAWTRGYNEQFF.

This clone was seen more than once but under ten times. Read data end 3 residues before the CDR3 end; the end is taken from the germline J gene. The chain carries TRBV19 and TRBJ2-1; TRBD2 matches at 7 bases. CDR1 is LNHDA, CDR2 SQIVND, per germline (reference sequence). V lost 5 bases to trimming and J lost 5 bases; unmatched junction nucleotides: 6. The CDR3 contains 14 residues. The CDR3 bases that were read are TGTGCCAGTAGTGAGGCGGGGGAGCACAATGAG. It codes for CASSEAGEHNE. The CDR3 reads in full as CASSEAGEHNEQFF.

This clone was seen a handful of times. Coverage ceases 3 residues before the CDR3 finishes, and the germline J gene fills in the end. V and J are TRBV7-9 and TRBJ2-5, with 7 bases identical to TRBD1. The V and J ends lost 3 bases and 6 bases, in that order; junction bases with no gene match: 10. Germline CDR1 and CDR2: SEHNR and FQNEAQ (reference sequence). The CDR3 has 15 residues. Incomplete CDR3 DNA: TGTGCCAGCAGCTTGCAGGGGGTTACGTCGAAGACC. This codes for CASSLQGVTSKT. The entire CDR3 sequence reads CASSLQGVTSKTQYF. The full variable domain, completed using reference TRBV7-9 and TRBJ2-5, is DTGVSQNPRHKITKRGQNVTFRCDPISEHNRLYWYRQTLGQGPEFLTYFQNEAQLEKSRLLSDRFSAERPKGSFSTLEIQRTEQGDSAMYLCASSLQGVTSKTQYFGPGTRLLVL.

Concerning this clone: The sequence runs out 3 residues before the end of the CDR3; the remainder is reconstructed from the germline J gene. This sequence joins TRBV7-6 and TRBJ2-3; 9 bases match TRBD2. V lost 5 bases, J lost 4 bases, and 10 bases stayed unmatched. The CDR3 covers 16 residues. Germline V gives CDR1 SGHVS, CDR2 FNYEAQ. The part of the CDR3 DNA that was read is TGTGCCAGCAGCCCTCCTGCGGGGGGGAGGTCAGATACG. This codes for CASSPPAGGRSDT. The entire CDR3 protein reads CASSPPAGGRSDTQYF.

This clone was counted between two and nine times. The read finishes 3 residues shy of the CDR3 end, and the germline J gene is used to complete it. The gene calls are TRBV19 and TRBJ2-6, with D hard to call. Trimming left V 6 bases short and J 10 bases short, with 7 bases between. The CDR3 consists of 11 residues. Germline assignment: CDR1 LNHDA and CDR2 SQIVND (reference sequence). CDR3 sequence reads: CASSSTNVLTF. The CDR3 bases that were read are TGTGCCAGTAGCTCAACAAACGTC.

This clone occurred a few times. With the read ending 3 residues before the CDR3 end, the germline J gene is used to fill in that end. The V call is TRBV7-6, the J call TRBJ2-1; TRBD1 matches 9 bases. With V trimmed by 2 bases and J by 9 bases, 8 bases remained unmatched. The germline gives CDR1 SGHVS, CDR2 FNYEAQ. This CDR3 region has 15 residues. The CDR3 loop reads CASSLRTGERSEQFF. The part of the CDR3 DNA that was read is TGTGCCAGCAGCTTAAGGACAGGGGAACGGTCTGAG.

This clone showed up just a few times. The DNA ends 3 residues before the CDR3 does, and the rest of the CDR3 is filled in from the germline J gene. J is TRBJ2-5 and V is TRBV18; 11 nucleotides align to TRBD2. Germline-derived CDR1 and CDR2 are KGHSH and LQKENI. This CDR3 is 15 amino acids long. The ends lost 3 bases at V and 5 bases at J; junction bases unmatched: 5. The covered CDR3 bases are TGTGCCAGCTCACCCTCTAGCGGGGGGTCGGAGACC. Protein product: CASSPSSGGSET. The CDR3, in full, reads CASSPSSGGSETQYF. Filled out from reference TRBV18 and TRBJ2-5, the complete variable domain reads NAGVMQNPRHLVRRRGQEARLRCSPMKGHSHVYWYRQLPEEGLKFMVYLQKENIIDESGMPKERFSAEFPKEGPSILRIQQVVRGDSAAYFCASSPSSGGSETQYFGPGTRLLVL.

Of note for this clone: The read ends 3 residues early relative to the CDR3; the germline J gene fills the gap. This chain joins TRBV19 and TRBJ2-1; D possibly corresponds to TRBD2 (6 bases). CDR3 length: 15 residues. Germline V gives CDR1 LNHDA, CDR2 SQIVND (reference sequence). V was cut by 6 bases and J by 2 bases, with 14 bases left in between. The covered CDR3 bases are TGTGCCAGTAGGCCTTGGGGCGGGGCCTACAATGAG. This codes for CASRPWGGAYNE. Given in full, the CDR3 is CASRPWGGAYNEQFF.

On this clone: Read sequence stops 3 residues before the CDR3 end, and the germline J gene provides the missing end. The rearrangement joins TRBV6-2 or TRBV6-3 to TRBJ2-7, with 8 nucleotides matching TRBD1. The CDR3 is made up of 15 amino acids. After removal of 2 bases from V and 2 bases from J, the junction contained 5 bases not matched to a gene. Germline V gene sequence: CDR1 MNHEY, CDR2 SVGEGT. CDR3 sequence: CASSYNARGPYEQYF. Incomplete CDR3 DNA: TGTGCCAGCAGTTACAATGCCAGGGGGCCCTACGAG.

This clone was seen only a few times. At one end the junction does not follow the germline gene, possibly because of a read error. The observed sequence ends 3 residues before the CDR3 terminus, with the missing tail filled in from the germline J gene. The V gene is TRBV7-9, the J gene TRBJ2-3; D is ambiguous. CDR1 SEHNR and CDR2 FQNEAQ come from the germline V gene (reference sequence). The CDR3 consists of 12 residues. CDR3 amino acids: CSSSLGRDTQYF. CDR3 bases read: TGTTCCAGCAGCTTAGGGCGGGATACG.

A remark on this clone: The CDR3 goes on 3 residues after the read ends, and that part is filled in from the germline J gene. This chain connects TRBV7-2 to TRBJ2-1; 8 nucleotides match TRBD2. The germline V gene has CDR1 SGHTA and CDR2 FQGNSA. This CDR3 spans 13 amino acids. Trimming at V came to 8 bases and at J to 8 bases, leaving 8 bases not matched to a gene. CDR3 protein: CASGTRGYHEQFF. The DNA read from the CDR3 is TGTGCCAGCGGGACTAGGGGGTATCATGAG. The complete variable domain, with remaining parts taken from reference TRBV7-2 and TRBJ2-1, reads GAGVSQSPSNKVTEKGKDVELRCDPISGHTALYWYRQSLGQGLEFLIYFQGNSAPDKSGLPSDRFSAERTGGSVSTLTIQRTQQEDSAVYLCASGTRGYHEQFFGPGTRLTVL.

This clone has only a few counts. The read gets to within 3 residues of the CDR3 end, and the germline J gene fills in the rest. The rearrangement links TRBV5-1 to TRBJ2-5; the D gene is possibly TRBD2 (5 bases). The V and J ends lost 0 bases and 4 bases respectively, with 16 bases between them. The CDR3 spans 16 residues. Germline CDR1 SGHRS, CDR2 YFSETQ. CDR3: CASSLGWTATIETQYF. Partial CDR3 DNA: TGCGCCAGCAGCTTGGGATGGACGGCGACTATAGAGACC.

With respect to this clone: The missing CDR3 end, 3 residues past where the read stops, is filled in from the germline J gene. The chain is built from TRBV20-1 and TRBJ2-7; no definite D call. CDR3 length: 13 amino acids. V lost 1 base to trimming and J lost 4 bases, with 11 bases between them. Germline CDR1 DFQATT, CDR2 SNEGSKA (reference sequence). The chain's CDR3 is CSARGGNPYEQYF. The CDR3 DNA, read in part, is TGCAGTGCTAGAGGCGGAAACCCTTACGAG.

Incomplete CDR3 DNA: TGTGCCAGCAGCTTTCGGGACAGGGGGCCTTACGAG. The encoded protein is CASSFRDRGPYE. The full CDR3 is CASSFRDRGPYEQYF. The chain carries TRBV5-6 and TRBJ2-7; 12 bases are shared with TRBD1. Coverage ceases 3 residues before the CDR3 finishes, and the germline J gene fills in the end. In germline, CDR1 is SGHDT, CDR2 YYEEEE. This CDR3 is 15 amino acids long. With V trimmed by 2 bases and J by 4 bases, 4 bases remained unmatched.

This clone was seen more than once but under ten times. The part of the CDR3 DNA that was read is TGTGCCAGTAGTCGGGGTTTAGGGGAGACC. Protein sequence: CASSRGLGET. The full CDR3 is CASSRGLGETQYF. The chain carries TRBV19 and TRBJ2-5; D may be TRBD2 (5 bases). Read coverage stops 3 residues before the CDR3 terminus; the germline J gene supplies the remainder. CDR1 and CDR2 (germline): LNHDA, SQIVND (reference sequence). The CDR3 is 13 residues long. The V end was cut by 5 bases, the J end by 5 bases, with 12 bases between.

On this clone: The read is 3 residues too short to cover the CDR3 end, so that end is filled in from the germline J gene. The chain employs TRBV7-3 and TRBJ2-7; TRBD2 matches at 8 bases. Looked up from germline, CDR1 is SGHTA and CDR2 is FQGTGA. Trimming took 5 bases from V and 6 from J; bases not matched to a gene: 15. This CDR3 is 16 amino acids long. CDR3: CASSPRGSGAHTEQYF. CDR3 DNA, as far as it was read: TGTGCCAGCAGCCCCCGTGGTAGCGGGGCCCACACCGAG.

This clone has a handful of counts. The read halts 3 residues ahead of the CDR3 end, with the missing end drawn from the germline J gene. J is TRBJ1-1 and V is TRBV18; no clear D. The germline CDR1 and CDR2 sequences are KGHSH and LQKENI. With 2 bases removed from V and 4 bases from J, the gap between germline ends came to 8 bases. This CDR3 is built from 13 residues. The CDR3 sequence: CASSPSGSTEAFF. The sequenced part of the CDR3 DNA is TGTGCCAGCTCACCATCGGGGTCCACTGAA. The variable domain in full, with the rest retrieved from reference TRBV18 and TRBJ1-1, is NAGVMQNPRHLVRRRGQEARLRCSPMKGHSHVYWYRQLPEEGLKFMVYLQKENIIDESGMPKERFSAEFPKEGPSILRIQQVVRGDSAAYFCASSPSGSTEAFFGQGTRLTVV.

This clone is categorized as medium-sized. The read is 3 residues too short to cover the CDR3 end, so that end is filled in from the germline J gene. The chain carries TRBV6-2 or TRBV6-3 and TRBJ2-5, with D uncertain. Trimming left V 0 bases short and J 2 bases short, with 16 bases between. CDR1 MNHEY and CDR2 SVGEGT come from the germline V gene. The CDR3 spans 17 residues. CDR3 DNA, as far as it was read: TGTGCCAGCAGTTACTCGATTGCAAGCGCTGGGCAAGAGACC. As protein: CASSYSIASAGQET. The CDR3 reads in full as CASSYSIASAGQETQYF.